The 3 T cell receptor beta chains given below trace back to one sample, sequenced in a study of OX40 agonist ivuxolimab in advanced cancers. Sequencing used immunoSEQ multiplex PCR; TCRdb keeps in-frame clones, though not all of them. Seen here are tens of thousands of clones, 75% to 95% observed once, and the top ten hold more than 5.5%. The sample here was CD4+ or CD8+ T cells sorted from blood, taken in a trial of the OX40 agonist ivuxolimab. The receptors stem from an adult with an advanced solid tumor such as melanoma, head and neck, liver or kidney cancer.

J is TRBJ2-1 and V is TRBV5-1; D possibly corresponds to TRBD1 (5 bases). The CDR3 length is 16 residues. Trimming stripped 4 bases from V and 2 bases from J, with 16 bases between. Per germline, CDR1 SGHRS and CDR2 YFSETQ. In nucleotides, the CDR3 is TGCGCCAGCAGCATGGGGTCTTGGGGCACCTACAATGAGCAGTTCTTC. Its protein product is CASSMGSWGTYNEQFF.

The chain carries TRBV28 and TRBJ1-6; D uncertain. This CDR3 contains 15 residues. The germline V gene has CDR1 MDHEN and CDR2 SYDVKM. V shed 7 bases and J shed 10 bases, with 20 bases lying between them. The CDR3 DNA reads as TGTGCCAGCATTCCTGTTGGGCCAGAGGGATCACCCCTCCACTTT. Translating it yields CASIPVGPEGSPLHF. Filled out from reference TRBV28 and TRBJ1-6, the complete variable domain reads DVKVTQSSRYLVKRTGEKVFLECVQDMDHENMFWYRQDPGLGLRLIYFSYDVKMKEKGDIPEGYSVSREKKERFSLILESASTNQTSMYLCASIPVGPEGSPLHFGNGTRLTVT.

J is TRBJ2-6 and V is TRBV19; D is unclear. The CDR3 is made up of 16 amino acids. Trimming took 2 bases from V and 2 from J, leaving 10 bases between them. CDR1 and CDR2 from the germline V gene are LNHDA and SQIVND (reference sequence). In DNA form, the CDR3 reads TGTGCCAGTAGTATATTCCGCCGGACTGGGGCCAACGTCCTGACTTTC. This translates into CASSIFRRTGANVLTF.